This T cell receptor beta chain was found in a study of T cells in Graves' hyperthyroidism and ophthalmopathy. Per the germline V gene, CDR1 is MNHEY and CDR2 is SMNVEV (reference sequence). The CDR3 extends over 15 amino acids. On this clonotype: The junction shows a germline mismatch at one end, possibly a read error.

Fresh peripheral blood, 9.5 to 10 ml of it, supplied the PBMCs. Using RNA transcripts as the source, TCR beta CDR3 regions were amplified. During a first-round RT-PCR of the TCR CDR3, the HTBI primer set was used. One entry per CDR3 protein, called by TCRdb with MiXCR from the multiplex PCR reads. The sample holds about 180,000 distinct CDR3 sequences, over 15% seen once. The gene calls are TRBV27 and TRBJ2-7; D unresolved. The receptor's source is a woman in her forties or fifties with Graves' hyperthyroidism. The sample consisted of blood. The CDR3 is CASTPRPALPYEQHF. Here the CDR3 DNA reads TGTGCCAGCACTCCTAGGCCGGCCCTTCCCTACGAGCAGCACTTC.